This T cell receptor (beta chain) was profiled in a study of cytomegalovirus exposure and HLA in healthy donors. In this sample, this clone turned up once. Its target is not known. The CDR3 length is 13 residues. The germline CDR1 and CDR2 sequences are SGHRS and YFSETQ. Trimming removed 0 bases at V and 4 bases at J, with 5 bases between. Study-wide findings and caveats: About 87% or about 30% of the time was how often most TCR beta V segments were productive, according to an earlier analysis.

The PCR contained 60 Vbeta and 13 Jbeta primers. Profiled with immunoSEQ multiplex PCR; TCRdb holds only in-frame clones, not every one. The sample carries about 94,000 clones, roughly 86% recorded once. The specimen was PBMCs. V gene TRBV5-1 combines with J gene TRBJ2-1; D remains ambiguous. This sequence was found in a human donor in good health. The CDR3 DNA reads TGCGCCAGCAGCTTGGGCGGATACAATGAGCAGTTCTTC. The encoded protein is CASSLGGYNEQFF.